This T cell receptor beta chain was captured by sequencing in a study of blood T cell repertoires in COVID-19 (TCRdb year 2020). Background for the entire study: Samples covering the acute and convalescent phases of COVID-19 were provided by collaborators in the United States, Italy and Spain. The material from the prospective study consisted of cDNA or gDNA derived from T cells, B-cell-depleted T cells, or PBMCs. Subjects who had been exposed to COVID-19, were actively infected with it, or had recovered from it provided the deeply sampled blood TCRbeta repertoires that made up the dataset. The repertoires were made available in a free public database intended to serve as a resource for research on the immune response to SARS-CoV-2. Samples came from the ongoing ImmuneRACE study (first 160 participants) plus 1,254 subjects from 6 global collaborators. Sample metadata almost always included a de-identified subject ID, COVID-19 status, age in years and sex. Where available, HLA class I and class II types were taken from metadata supplied by the sample provider and were not determined by assay-based typing. The paper as a whole reports these results and caveats: How much clinical and demographic metadata was included differed by source and by participant, and the metadata was provided uncurated.

The CDR3 spans 15 residues, from the cysteine through the phenylalanine. The only DNA kept is the CDR3, 45 bases in frame from the first base. The CDR1 and CDR2 encoded by the germline V gene are MDHEN and SYDVKM. The V and J ends are trimmed by 6 bases and 6 bases, leaving 20 bases between them. TCRbeta CDR3 regions were amplified from genomic DNA by means of the immunoSEQ Assay, a bias-controlled multiplex PCR. Processing in the source paper ran as follows. The number of nucleated cells in each sample was estimated from the amplification of reference gene primers within the assay. To quantify the absolute abundance of each unique TCRbeta CDR3 rearrangement, sequence reads were collapsed and filtered. For each sample, productive Simpson clonality was calculated by taking the square root of Simpson's diversity index across productive rearrangements. TCRdb's version of the immuneACCESS table is confined to in-frame rearrangements and falls short of the full clone set. An unresolved V gene accounts for under half of the shortfall where checked; the remainder is of unknown origin. V and J calls and clone size are given by that table; D and trimming were obtained from the DNA. The sample data list approximately 130,000 clones, and roughly four fifths of these were observed just once. The ten largest clones take up 10% to 12% of the sample.

Collaborating institutions collected whole blood in K2EDTA tubes following their own protocols. Collaborator samples were shipped for TCRbeta analysis as frozen whole blood, isolated PBMCs, or DNA extracted from either sample type. In its sample, this clone was seen once. Which antigen it targets is not known. Base-call qualities are not available, and no considerably larger clone is one nucleotide away. The TCR sequence derives from a human donor in a cohort sampled during active COVID-19. What was sequenced was peripheral blood. The chain was built from TRBV28 and TRBJ1-1; a weak D assignment points to TRBD1 (5 bases agree). The CDR3 protein: CASRGHGARGAEAFF. DNA sequence: TGTGCCAGCAGGGGCCATGGGGCGCGCGGGGCTGAAGCTTTCTTT.